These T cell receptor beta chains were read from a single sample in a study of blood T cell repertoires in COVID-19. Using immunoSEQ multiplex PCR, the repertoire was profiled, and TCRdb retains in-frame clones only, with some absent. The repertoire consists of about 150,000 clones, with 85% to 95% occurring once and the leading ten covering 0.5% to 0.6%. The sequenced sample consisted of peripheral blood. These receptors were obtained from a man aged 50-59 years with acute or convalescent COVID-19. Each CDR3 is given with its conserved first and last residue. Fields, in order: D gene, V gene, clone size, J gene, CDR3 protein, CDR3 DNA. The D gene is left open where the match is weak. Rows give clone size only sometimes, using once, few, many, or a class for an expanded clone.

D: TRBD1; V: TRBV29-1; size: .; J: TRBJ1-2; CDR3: CSVEGVRGLGYGYTF; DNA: TGCAGCGTTGAGGGCGTCAGGGGGCTAGGCTATGGCTACACCTTC
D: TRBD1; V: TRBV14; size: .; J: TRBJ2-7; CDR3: CASSRPGTGTTYEQYF; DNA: TGTGCCAGCAGCCGTCCAGGGACAGGGACGACCTACGAGCAGTACTTC
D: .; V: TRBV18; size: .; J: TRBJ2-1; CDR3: CASSILENEQFF; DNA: TGTGCCAGCTCAATACTAGAGAATGAGCAGTTCTTC
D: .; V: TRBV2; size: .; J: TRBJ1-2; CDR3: CASSESQGRGYTF; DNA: TGTGCCAGCAGTGAATCCCAGGGGAGAGGCTACACCTTC
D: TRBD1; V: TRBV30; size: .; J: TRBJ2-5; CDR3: CAWSKTGLKTQYF; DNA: TGTGCCTGGAGTAAGACAGGGTTGAAGACCCAGTACTTC
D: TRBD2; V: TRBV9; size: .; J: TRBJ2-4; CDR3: CASRFTGTSGALAKNIQYF; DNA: TGTGCCAGCAGGTTTACTGGGACTAGCGGGGCTCTAGCCAAAAACATTCAGTACTTC
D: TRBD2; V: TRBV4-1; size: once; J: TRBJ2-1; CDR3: CASSQRVGGSSYNEQFF; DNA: TGCGCCAGCAGCCAGCGTGTGGGCGGGAGCTCCTACAATGAGCAGTTCTTC
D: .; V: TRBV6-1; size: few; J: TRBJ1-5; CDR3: CASSELARVGSRGSQHF; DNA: TGTGCCAGCAGTGAACTTGCTCGGGTGGGGTCGCGGGGGTCCCAGCATTTT
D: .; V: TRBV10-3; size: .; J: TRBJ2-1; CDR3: CATATRVGEQFF; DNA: TGTGCCACCGCCACTAGAGTCGGTGAGCAGTTCTTC
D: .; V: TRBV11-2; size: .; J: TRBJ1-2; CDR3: CASSRYRNNYGYTF; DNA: TGTGCCAGCAGCCGTTACAGGAATAACTATGGCTACACCTTC
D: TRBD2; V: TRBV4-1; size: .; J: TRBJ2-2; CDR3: CASSQVPSGGAGTGELFF; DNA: TGCGCCAGCAGCCAAGTTCCCAGCGGGGGGGCGGGCACCGGGGAGCTGTTTTTT
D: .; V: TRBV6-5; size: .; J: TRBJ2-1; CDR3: CASSYPPDEQFF; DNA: TGTGCCAGCAGTTATCCTCCTGATGAGCAGTTCTTC
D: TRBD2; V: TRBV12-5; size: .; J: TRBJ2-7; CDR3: CASGLASGINSYEQYF; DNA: TGTGCTAGTGGTTTGGCGAGCGGGATCAACTCCTACGAGCAGTACTTC
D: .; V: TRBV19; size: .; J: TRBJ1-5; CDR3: CASSPPKGFQPQHF; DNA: TGTGCCAGTAGCCCCCCTAAGGGGTTCCAGCCCCAGCATTTT
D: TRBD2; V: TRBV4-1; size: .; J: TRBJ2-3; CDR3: CASSQVGLAGGLIGTDTQYF; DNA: TGCGCCAGCAGCCAAGTCGGACTAGCGGGAGGGCTTATCGGCACAGATACGCAGTATTTT
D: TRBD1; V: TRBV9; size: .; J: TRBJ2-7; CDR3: CASSLGTGVSYEQYF; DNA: TGTGCCAGCAGCCTAGGGACAGGAGTGTCCTACGAGCAGTACTTC
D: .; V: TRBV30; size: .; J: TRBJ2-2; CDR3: CALTWNTGELFF; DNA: TGTGCCTTAACATGGAACACCGGGGAGCTGTTTTTT
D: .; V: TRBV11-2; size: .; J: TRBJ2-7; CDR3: CASSLDRFYEQYF; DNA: TGTGCCAGCAGCTTAGACAGGTTCTACGAGCAGTACTTC
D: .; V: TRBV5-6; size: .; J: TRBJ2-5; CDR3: CASNLQGDETQYF; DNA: TGTGCCAGCAACCTACAGGGCGACGAGACCCAGTACTTC
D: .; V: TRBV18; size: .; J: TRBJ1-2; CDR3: CASSPRTGHGGYTF; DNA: TGTGCCAGCTCACCACGAACGGGTCATGGAGGCTACACCTTC
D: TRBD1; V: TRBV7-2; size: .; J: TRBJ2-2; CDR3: CASSYRTGGTGELFF; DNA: TGTGCCAGCAGCTACAGGACAGGGGGCACCGGGGAGCTGTTTTTT
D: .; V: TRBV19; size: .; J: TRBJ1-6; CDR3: CASSPMGGAGTSPLHF; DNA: TGTGCCAGTAGTCCAATGGGGGGGGCCGGCACCTCACCCCTCCACTTT
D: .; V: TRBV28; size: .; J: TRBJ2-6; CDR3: CASSSPGSSGANVLTF; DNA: TGTGCCAGCAGTTCACCCGGGAGCTCTGGGGCCAACGTCCTGACTTTC
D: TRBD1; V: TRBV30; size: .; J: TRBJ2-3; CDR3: CAWRGTGVDTQYF; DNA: TGTGCCTGGAGGGGTACAGGGGTAGATACGCAGTATTTT
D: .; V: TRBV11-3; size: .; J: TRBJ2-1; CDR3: CASSPGVNRGAVNEQFF; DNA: TGTGCCAGCAGCCCGGGGGTAAACCGGGGGGCGGTCAATGAGCAGTTCTTC
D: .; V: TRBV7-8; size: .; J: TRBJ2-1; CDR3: CASSFTRGAEQFF; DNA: TGTGCCAGCAGCTTTACGCGTGGAGCTGAGCAGTTCTTC
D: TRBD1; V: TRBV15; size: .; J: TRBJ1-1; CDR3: CATSKDRVETEAFF; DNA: TGTGCCACCAGCAAAGACAGGGTGGAGACTGAAGCTTTCTTT
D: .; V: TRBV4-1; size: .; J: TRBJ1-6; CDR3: CASSQEHSRQSSPLHF; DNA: TGCGCCAGCAGCCAAGAGCACTCCCGACAGTCTTCACCCCTCCACTTT
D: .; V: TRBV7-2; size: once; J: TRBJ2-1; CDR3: CASSLQPSSSYNEQFF; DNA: TGTGCCAGCAGCTTACAGCCTTCTAGCTCCTACAATGAGCAGTTCTTC
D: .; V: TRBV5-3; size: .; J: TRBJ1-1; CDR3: CARSLWWDSTKGTEAFF; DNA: TGTGCCAGAAGCTTGTGGTGGGACTCAACTAAGGGCACTGAAGCTTTCTTT
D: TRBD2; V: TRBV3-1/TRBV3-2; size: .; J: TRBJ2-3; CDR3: CASSLRTSGGDTDTQYF; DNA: TGTGCCAGCAGCCTCCGGACTAGCGGGGGGGACACAGATACGCAGTATTTT
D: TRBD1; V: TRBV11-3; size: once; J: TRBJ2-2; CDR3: CASSLRQGMGGELFF; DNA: TGTGCCAGCAGCTTAAGACAGGGGATGGGCGGGGAGCTGTTTTTT
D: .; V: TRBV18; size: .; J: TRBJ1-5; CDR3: CASSPSQGRDRDQPQHF; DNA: TGTGCCAGCTCACCATCCCAAGGGCGGGACCGAGATCAGCCCCAGCATTTT
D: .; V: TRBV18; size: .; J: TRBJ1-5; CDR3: CASSPGAGDQPQHF; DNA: TGTGCCAGCTCACCCGGGGCAGGGGATCAGCCCCAGCATTTT
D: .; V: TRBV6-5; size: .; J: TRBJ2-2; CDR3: CASSYTRSGELFF; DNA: TGTGCCAGCAGTTACACGAGGTCCGGGGAGCTGTTTTTT
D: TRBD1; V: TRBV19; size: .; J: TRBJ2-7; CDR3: CASSNGQGMYEQYF; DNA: TGTGCCAGTAGTAACGGACAGGGCATGTACGAGCAGTACTTC
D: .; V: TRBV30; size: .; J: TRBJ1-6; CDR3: CAWAGQNNSPLHF; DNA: TGTGCCTGGGCTGGACAGAATAATTCACCCCTCCACTTT
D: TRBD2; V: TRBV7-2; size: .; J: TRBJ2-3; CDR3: CASSLRGLAGGGVDTQYF; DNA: TGTGCCAGCAGCTTAAGGGGACTAGCGGGGGGCGGAGTGGATACGCAGTATTTT
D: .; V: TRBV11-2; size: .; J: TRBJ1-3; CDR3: CASSPAGSSGNTIYF; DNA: TGTGCCAGCAGCCCGGCCGGGTCCTCTGGAAACACCATATATTTT
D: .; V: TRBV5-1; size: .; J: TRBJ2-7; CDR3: CASSFWSASYEQYF; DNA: TGCGCCAGCAGCTTCTGGAGCGCATCCTACGAGCAGTACTTC
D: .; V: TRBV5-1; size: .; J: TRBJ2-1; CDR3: CASSWGAGGRYNEQFF; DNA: TGCGCCAGCAGCTGGGGTGCAGGCGGGCGGTACAATGAGCAGTTCTTC